Listed below are T cell receptor beta chains from one sample, sequenced in a study of CD8 T cells in ankylosing spondylitis. TCRdb processed the 5' RACE reads anew with MiXCR; each CDR3 protein has one entry. The sample holds 250,000 to 350,000 distinct CDR3 sequences, around 19% seen once. Specimen: blood, either unsorted or a sorted T cell fraction (not recorded which). The receptor set was obtained from a male donor with ankylosing spondylitis or in good health (not recorded which). CDR3s include the opening cysteine and the closing phenylalanine or tryptophan. A D gene is named only where the DNA matches it firmly. The size entry is marked missing in some rows and otherwise reads once, few, many or a size class.

D gene	V gene	J gene	clone size	CDR3 protein	CDR3 DNA
TRBD2	TRBV20-1	TRBJ2-3	-	CSAPTSGRATDTQYF	TGCAGTGCCCCCACTAGCGGGAGGGCCACAGATACGCAGTATTTT
-	TRBV12-3/TRBV12-4	TRBJ1-2	few	CASSLAGGAGFGYTF	TGTGCCAGCAGTTTAGCGGGGGGCGCCGGGTTTGGCTACACCTTC
-	TRBV4-2	TRBJ1-4	-	CASSQDGRGYNEKLFF	TGTGCCAGCAGCCAAGATGGCAGGGGATATAATGAAAAACTGTTTTTT
TRBD1	TRBV9	TRBJ2-2	few	CASSVAGGAGELFF	TGTGCCAGCAGCGTAGCAGGGGGCGCCGGGGAGCTGTTTTTT
TRBD2	TRBV9	TRBJ2-1	-	CASSVEAGTSDPEQFF	TGTGCCAGCAGCGTAGAAGCCGGGACTAGCGATCCTGAGCAGTTCTTC
-	TRBV28	TRBJ1-5	-	CVSRPGTLAQPQHF	TGTGTCAGCAGACCAGGGACTTTGGCCCAGCCCCAGCATTTT
TRBD1	TRBV10-2	TRBJ1-5	-	CASSELTQGFLQPQHF	TGCGCCAGCAGTGAGTTGACACAGGGGTTCCTTCAGCCCCAGCATTTT
TRBD2	TRBV4-2	TRBJ2-3	many	CASSQVGGGGVTDTQYF	TGTGCCAGCAGCCAAGTTGGCGGGGGGGGCGTCACAGATACGCAGTATTTT
-	TRBV12-3/TRBV12-4	TRBJ2-3	few	CASSLDLSPGDTQYF	TGTGCCAGCAGTTTAGACTTATCTCCTGGGGATACGCAGTATTTT
-	TRBV7-9	TRBJ2-3	few	CASSDLEFSYF	TGTGCCAGCAGCGACCTAGAGTTTAGCTATTTT
-	TRBV12-3/TRBV12-4	TRBJ2-3	-	CASSLVGNGADTQYF	TGTGCCAGCAGTTTAGTAGGGAATGGGGCAGATACGCAGTATTTT
-	TRBV5-1	TRBJ2-3	many	CASSSSRTQYF	TGCGCCAGCAGCTCGTCCCGAACGCAGTATTTT
TRBD1	TRBV6-5	TRBJ1-2	few	CASSYLGTVNYGYTF	TGTGCCAGCAGTTACCTTGGGACAGTCAACTATGGCTACACCTTC
TRBD2	TRBV27	TRBJ2-3	-	CASSLLGAGVGDTQYF	TGTGCCAGCAGTTTATTGGGAGCGGGAGTGGGAGATACGCAGTATTTT
TRBD1	TRBV5-5	TRBJ2-2	few	CASSHSPGQGRTGELFF	TGTGCCAGCAGCCACTCACCGGGACAGGGTAGAACCGGGGAGCTGTTTTTT
-	TRBV10-3	TRBJ2-2	many	CAINPGVGTGELFF	TGTGCCATCAATCCAGGGGTTGGCACCGGGGAGCTGTTTTTT
-	TRBV20-1	TRBJ2-2	few	CSAPREPGELFF	TGCAGTGCCCCAAGGGAGCCCGGGGAGCTGTTTTTT